This TCR beta chain came from a study of T cell responses to AZD1222 COVID-19 vaccine. Findings and caveats of the study: Clonal diversity may have been underestimated, and the donors were mostly white British, with more females than males.

The J segment lost 2 bases and the V segment lost 2 bases, leaving 0 bases of the junction unmatched. Germline values: CDR1 MNHNS, CDR2 SASEGT. The CDR3 contains 15 residues. This clone was seen a handful of times. Its antigen is unknown. The table came from immunoSEQ multiplex PCR; TCRdb's copy has only in-frame clones and leaves some out. The repertoire holds 70,000 to 100,000 clones, 80% to 95% seen once, with roughly 3.1% in the top ten. The chain employs TRBV6-1 and TRBJ2-6; the match to TRBD1 covers 7 bases. The source is an adult who received the AZD1222 COVID-19 vaccine. Material: peripheral blood, obtained 28 days after the second AZD1222 dose. The CDR3 reads CASSETGAGANVLTF. Here the CDR3 DNA reads TGTGCCAGCAGTGAAACAGGGGCTGGGGCCAACGTCCTGACTTTC.